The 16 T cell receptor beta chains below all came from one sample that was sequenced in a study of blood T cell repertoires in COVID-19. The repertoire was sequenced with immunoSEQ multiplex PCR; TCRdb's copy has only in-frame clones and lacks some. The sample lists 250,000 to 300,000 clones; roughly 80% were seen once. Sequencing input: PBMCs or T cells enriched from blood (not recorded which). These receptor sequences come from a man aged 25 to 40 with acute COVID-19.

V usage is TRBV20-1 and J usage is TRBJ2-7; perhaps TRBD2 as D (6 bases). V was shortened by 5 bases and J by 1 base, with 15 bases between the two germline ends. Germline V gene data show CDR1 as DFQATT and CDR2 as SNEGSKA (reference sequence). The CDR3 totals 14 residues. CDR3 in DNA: TGCAGTGCTCGTGGGGGAGGAAGGTCCTACGAGCAGTACGTC. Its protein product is CSARGGGRSYEQYV.

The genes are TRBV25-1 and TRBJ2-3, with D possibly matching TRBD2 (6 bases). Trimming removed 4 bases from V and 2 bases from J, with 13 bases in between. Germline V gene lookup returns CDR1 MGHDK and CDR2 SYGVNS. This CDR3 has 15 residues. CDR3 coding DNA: TGTGCCAGCAGTGGGAATAGCGGAAACACAGATACGCAGTATTTT. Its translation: CASSGNSGNTDTQYF.

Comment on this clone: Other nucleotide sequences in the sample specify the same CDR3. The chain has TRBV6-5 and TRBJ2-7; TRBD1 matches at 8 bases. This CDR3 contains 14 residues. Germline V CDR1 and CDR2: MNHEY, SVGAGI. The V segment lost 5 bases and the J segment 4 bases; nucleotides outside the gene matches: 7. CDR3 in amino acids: CASSPRQGIYEQYV. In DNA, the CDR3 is TGTGCCAGCAGTCCGAGACAGGGGATTTACGAGCAGTACGTC.

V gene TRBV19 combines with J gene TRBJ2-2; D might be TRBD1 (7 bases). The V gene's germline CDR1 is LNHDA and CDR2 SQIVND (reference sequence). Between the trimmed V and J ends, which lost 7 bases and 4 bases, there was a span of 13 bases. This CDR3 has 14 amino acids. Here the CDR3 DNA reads TGTGCCAGTACTAGACAGGGAGGCACCGGGGAGCTGTTTTTT. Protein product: CASTRQGGTGELFF.

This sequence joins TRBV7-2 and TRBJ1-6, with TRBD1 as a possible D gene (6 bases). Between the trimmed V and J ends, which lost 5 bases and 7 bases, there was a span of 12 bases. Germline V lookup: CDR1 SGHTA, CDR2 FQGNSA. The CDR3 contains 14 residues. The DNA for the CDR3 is TGTGCCAGCAGCGTCAGGGGCGAAAATTCACCCCTCCACTTT. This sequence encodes CASSVRGENSPLHF.

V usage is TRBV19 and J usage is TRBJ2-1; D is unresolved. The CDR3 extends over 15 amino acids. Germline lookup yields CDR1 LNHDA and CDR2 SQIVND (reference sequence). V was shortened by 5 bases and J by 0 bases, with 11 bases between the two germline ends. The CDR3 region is CASSSSGSSYNEQFF. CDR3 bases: TGTGCCAGTAGTTCCTCGGGTAGCTCCTACAATGAGCAGTTCTTC.

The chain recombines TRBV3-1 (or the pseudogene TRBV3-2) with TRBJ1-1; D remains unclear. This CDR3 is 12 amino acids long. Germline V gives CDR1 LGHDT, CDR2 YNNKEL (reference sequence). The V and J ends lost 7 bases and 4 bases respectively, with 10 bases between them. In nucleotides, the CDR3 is TGTGCCAGCACACGGGGTGGCACTGAAGCTTTCTTT. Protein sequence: CASTRGGTEAFF.

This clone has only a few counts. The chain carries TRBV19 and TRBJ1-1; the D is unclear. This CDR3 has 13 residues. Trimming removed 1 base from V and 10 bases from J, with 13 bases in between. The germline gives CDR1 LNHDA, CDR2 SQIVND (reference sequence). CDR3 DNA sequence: TGTGCCAGTAGTATAGGACTACTAGAGGGAGCTTTCTTT. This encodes CASSIGLLEGAFF.

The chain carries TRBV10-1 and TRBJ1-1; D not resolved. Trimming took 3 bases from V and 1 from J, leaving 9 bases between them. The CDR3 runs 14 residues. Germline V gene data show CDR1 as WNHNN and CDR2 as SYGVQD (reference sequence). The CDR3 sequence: CASSDWASNTEAFF. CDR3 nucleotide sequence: TGCGCCAGCAGTGACTGGGCCTCGAACACTGAAGCTTTCTTT.

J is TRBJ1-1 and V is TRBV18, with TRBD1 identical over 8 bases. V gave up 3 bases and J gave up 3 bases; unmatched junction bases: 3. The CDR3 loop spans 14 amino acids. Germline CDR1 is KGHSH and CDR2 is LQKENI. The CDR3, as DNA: TGTGCCAGCTCACCCTTGGACAGGGACACTGAAGCTTTCTTT. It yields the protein CASSPLDRDTEAFF.

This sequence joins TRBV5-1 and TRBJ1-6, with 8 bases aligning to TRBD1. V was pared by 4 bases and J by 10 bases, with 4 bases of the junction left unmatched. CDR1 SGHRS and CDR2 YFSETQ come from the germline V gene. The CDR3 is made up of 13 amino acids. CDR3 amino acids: CASSQDRDSPLHF. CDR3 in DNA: TGCGCCAGCAGCCAGGACAGGGACTCACCCCTCCACTTT.

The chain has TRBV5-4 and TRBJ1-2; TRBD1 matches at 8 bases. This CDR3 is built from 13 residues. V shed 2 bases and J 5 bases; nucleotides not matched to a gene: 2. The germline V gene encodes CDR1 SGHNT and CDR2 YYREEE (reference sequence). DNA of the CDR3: TGTGCCAGCAGCTTCGACAGGGGATATGGCTACACCTTC. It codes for CASSFDRGYGYTF. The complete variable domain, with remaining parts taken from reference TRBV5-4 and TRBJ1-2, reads ETGVTQSPTHLIKTRGQQVTLRCSSQSGHNTVSWYQQALGQGPQFIFQYYREEENGRGNFPPRFSGLQFPNYSSELNVNALELDDSALYLCASSFDRGYGYTFGSGTRLTVV.

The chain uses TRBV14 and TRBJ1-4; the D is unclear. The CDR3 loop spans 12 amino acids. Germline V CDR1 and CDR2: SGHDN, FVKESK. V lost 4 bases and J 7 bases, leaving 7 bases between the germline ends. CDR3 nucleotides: TGTGCCAGCAGCCTCGGGATTGAAAAACTGTTTTTT. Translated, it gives CASSLGIEKLFF.

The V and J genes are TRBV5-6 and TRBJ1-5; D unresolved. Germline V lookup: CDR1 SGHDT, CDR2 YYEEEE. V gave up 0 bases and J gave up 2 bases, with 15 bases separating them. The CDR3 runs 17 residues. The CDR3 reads CASSLGPEGYRNQPQHF. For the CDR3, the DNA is TGTGCCAGCAGCTTGGGGCCGGAGGGTTATCGCAATCAGCCCCAGCATTTT.

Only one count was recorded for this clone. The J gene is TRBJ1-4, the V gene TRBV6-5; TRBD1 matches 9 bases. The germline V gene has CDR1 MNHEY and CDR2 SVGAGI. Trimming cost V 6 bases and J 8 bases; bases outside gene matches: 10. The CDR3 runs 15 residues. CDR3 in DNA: TGTGCCAGCAGCCAATCCGGGACAGGGAGCGAAAAACTGTTTTTT. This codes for CASSQSGTGSEKLFF.

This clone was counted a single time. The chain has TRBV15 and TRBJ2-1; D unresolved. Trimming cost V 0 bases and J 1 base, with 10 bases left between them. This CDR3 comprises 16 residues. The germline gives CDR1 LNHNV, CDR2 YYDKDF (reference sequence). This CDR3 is CATSRDLSESYNEQFF. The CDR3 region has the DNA TGTGCCACCAGCAGAGATCTGTCAGAATCCTACAATGAGCAGTTCTTC.